This is a list of T cell receptor beta chains from one sample in a study of CD8+ T cells in alopecia areata. TCRdb's copy holds only in-frame clones and misses some; the assay was immunoSEQ multiplex PCR. This sample has 200,000 to 250,000 clones, with about two fifths found just once. This specimen consisted of CD4+ T cells sorted from blood, obtained at roughly week 30, from a patient treated with tofacitinib. The source is a human donor with alopecia areata. Both conserved end residues are part of each CDR3. The D gene is left open where the match is weak. Clone sizes are given selectively: once, few, many, or a class where the clone is expanded.

d_call	clone_size	v_call	j_call	cdr3_aa	cdr3_nt
TRBD1	few	TRBV10-3	TRBJ1-2	CAIREQGADYGYTF	TGTGCCATCAGGGAACAGGGGGCGGACTATGGCTACACCTTC
TRBD1	few	TRBV7-9	TRBJ1-1	CASSGDRAGSTEAFF	TGTGCCAGCAGCGGGGACAGGGCCGGATCCACTGAAGCTTTCTTT
-	-	TRBV18	TRBJ1-5	CASSPLDSQPQHF	TGTGCCAGCTCACCACTTGACAGCCAGCCCCAGCATTTT
-	few	TRBV18	TRBJ2-7	CASSLHSYEQYF	TGTGCCAGCTCATTACATTCCTACGAGCAGTACTTC
TRBD2	many	TRBV7-9	TRBJ2-1	CASSVRLAGKYNEQFF	TGTGCCAGCAGCGTACGACTAGCGGGAAAGTACAATGAGCAGTTCTTC
-	few	TRBV6-1	TRBJ1-5	CASSDRAGQPQHF	TGTGCCAGCAGTGACCGGGCAGGTCAGCCCCAGCATTTT
TRBD1	few	TRBV29-1	TRBJ2-2	CSVEVFDRGNTGELFF	TGCAGCGTTGAAGTTTTTGACAGGGGCAACACCGGGGAGCTGTTTTTT
TRBD2	-	TRBV7-2	TRBJ2-5	CASSLYSGRLETQYF	TGTGCCAGCAGCTTATATAGCGGGAGGCTGGAGACCCAGTACTTC
-	-	TRBV30	TRBJ1-5	CAWSLGPGGAINQPQHF	TGTGCCTGGAGTTTGGGGCCGGGAGGGGCTATAAATCAGCCCCAGCATTTT
-	-	TRBV27	TRBJ1-2	CASSKGYRDYGYTF	TGTGCCAGCAGTAAAGGGTATCGGGACTATGGCTACACCTTC
-	-	TRBV12-5	TRBJ1-1	CASGLRREGEAFF	TGTGCTAGTGGTTTAAGGAGGGAGGGTGAAGCTTTCTTT
-	-	TRBV5-1	TRBJ2-1	CASSLGLDIEQFF	TGCGCCAGCAGCTTGGGCTTAGATATTGAGCAGTTCTTC
TRBD1	-	TRBV15	TRBJ2-7	CATSRDSSEGQGRTYEQYF	TGTGCCACCAGCAGAGATAGCAGCGAGGGACAGGGACGAACCTACGAGCAGTACTTC
-	-	TRBV9	TRBJ2-3	CASSVAIAPTDTQYF	TGTGCCAGCAGCGTAGCGATAGCCCCCACAGATACGCAGTATTTT
-	-	TRBV5-1	TRBJ2-1	CASSQLGNEQFF	TGCGCCAGCAGTCAATTGGGGAACGAGCAGTTCTTC
-	-	TRBV4-1	TRBJ1-2	CASSQVGRANYGYTF	TGCGCCAGCAGCCAAGTGGGGCGAGCTAACTATGGCTACACCTTC
-	-	TRBV5-1	TRBJ2-3	CASSLFQGSTDTQYF	TGCGCCAGCAGCTTGTTCCAGGGGAGCACAGATACGCAGTATTTT
-	few	TRBV2	TRBJ2-7	CASRGATYEQYF	TGTGCCAGCAGAGGAGCGACCTACGAGCAGTACTTC
-	-	TRBV7-9	TRBJ2-6	CASSLGGTGANVLTF	TGTGCCAGCAGCCTGGGGGGAACTGGGGCCAACGTCCTGACTTTC
-	few	TRBV29-1	TRBJ2-3	CSASGGATDTQYF	TGCAGCGCCTCAGGGGGGGCCACAGATACGCAGTATTTT
-	-	TRBV11-2	TRBJ2-5	CASSPRTEQETQYF	TGTGCCAGCAGCCCTCGGACAGAACAAGAGACCCAGTACTTC
-	-	TRBV11-2	TRBJ1-4	CASSLDRDATNEKLFF	TGTGCCAGCAGCTTAGACAGGGATGCAACTAATGAAAAACTGTTTTTT
TRBD1	once	TRBV2	TRBJ1-2	CASSPLGTGLGYTF	TGTGCCAGCAGCCCGCTTGGGACAGGGTTAGGCTACACCTTC
-	-	TRBV6-5	TRBJ1-2	CASRSGTYGYTF	TGTGCCAGCAGGTCCGGGACCTATGGCTACACCTTC
-	once	TRBV5-4	TRBJ1-2	CASSLEGLYSYGYTF	TGTGCCAGCAGCTTGGAGGGCCTATATTCCTATGGCTACACCTTC
-	-	TRBV29-1	TRBJ1-1	CSVVRGSNTEAFF	TGCAGCGTTGTAAGGGGTTCGAACACTGAAGCTTTCTTT
-	-	TRBV7-9	TRBJ2-1	CASSLAQGNEQFF	TGTGCCAGCAGCTTAGCCCAAGGTAATGAGCAGTTCTTC
-	-	TRBV29-1	TRBJ2-3	CSVERAEGDTQYF	TGCAGCGTTGAGAGGGCGGAGGGAGATACGCAGTATTTT
-	-	TRBV6-5	TRBJ1-2	CASSYKAGNFYGYTF	TGTGCCAGCAGTTACAAAGCAGGGAACTTCTATGGCTACACCTTC
-	-	TRBV11-2	TRBJ2-1	CASSLGEGNEQFF	TGTGCCAGCAGCTTAGGAGAGGGAAATGAGCAGTTCTTC
-	few	TRBV7-9	TRBJ1-2	CASRTIGGYTF	TGTGCCAGCAGGACAATCGGTGGCTACACCTTC
-	-	TRBV6-6	TRBJ1-1	CASSYSNYRLNTEAFF	TGTGCCAGCAGTTACTCGAACTACAGATTAAACACTGAAGCTTTCTTT